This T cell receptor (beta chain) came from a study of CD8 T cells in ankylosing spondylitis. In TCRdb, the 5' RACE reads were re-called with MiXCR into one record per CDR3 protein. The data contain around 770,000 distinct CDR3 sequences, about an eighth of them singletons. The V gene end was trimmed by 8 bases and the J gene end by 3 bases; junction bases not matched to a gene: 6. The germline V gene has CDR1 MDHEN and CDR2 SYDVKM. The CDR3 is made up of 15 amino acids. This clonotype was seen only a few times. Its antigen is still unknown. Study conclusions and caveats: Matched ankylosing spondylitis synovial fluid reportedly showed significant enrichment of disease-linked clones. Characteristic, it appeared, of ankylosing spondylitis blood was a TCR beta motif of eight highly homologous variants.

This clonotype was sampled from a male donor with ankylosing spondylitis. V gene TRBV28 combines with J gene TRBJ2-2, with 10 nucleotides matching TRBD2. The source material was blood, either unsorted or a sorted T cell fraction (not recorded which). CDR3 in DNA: TGTGCCAGCGTCTTAAGCGGGGGGGACACCGGGGAGCTGTTTTTT. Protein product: CASVLSGGDTGELFF.